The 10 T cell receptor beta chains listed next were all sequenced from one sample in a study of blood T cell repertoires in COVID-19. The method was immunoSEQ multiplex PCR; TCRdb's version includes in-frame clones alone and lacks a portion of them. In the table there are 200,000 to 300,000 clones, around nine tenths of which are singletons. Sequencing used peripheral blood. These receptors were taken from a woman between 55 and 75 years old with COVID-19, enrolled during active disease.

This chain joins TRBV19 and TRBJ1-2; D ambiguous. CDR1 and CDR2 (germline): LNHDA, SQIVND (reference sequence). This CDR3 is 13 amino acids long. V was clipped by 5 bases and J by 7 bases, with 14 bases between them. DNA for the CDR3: TGTGCCAGTAGTCCCCGGTCTCGGAGTGGCTACACCTTC. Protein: CASSPRSRSGYTF.

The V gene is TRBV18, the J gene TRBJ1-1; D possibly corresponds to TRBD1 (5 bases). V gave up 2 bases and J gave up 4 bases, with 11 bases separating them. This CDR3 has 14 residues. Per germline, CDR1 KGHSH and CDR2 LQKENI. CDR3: CASSPVGGGTEAFF. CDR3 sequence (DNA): TGTGCCAGCTCACCAGTGGGGGGGGGCACTGAAGCTTTCTTT. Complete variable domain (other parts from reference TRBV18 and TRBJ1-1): NAGVMQNPRHLVRRRGQEARLRCSPMKGHSHVYWYRQLPEEGLKFMVYLQKENIIDESGMPKERFSAEFPKEGPSILRIQQVVRGDSAAYFCASSPVGGGTEAFFGQGTRLTVV.

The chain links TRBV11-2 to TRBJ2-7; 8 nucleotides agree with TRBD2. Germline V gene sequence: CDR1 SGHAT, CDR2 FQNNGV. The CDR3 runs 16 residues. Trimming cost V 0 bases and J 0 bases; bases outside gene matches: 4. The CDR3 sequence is CASSLEPGGPSYEQYF. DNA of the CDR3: TGTGCCAGCAGCTTAGAGCCGGGAGGGCCCTCCTACGAGCAGTACTTC.

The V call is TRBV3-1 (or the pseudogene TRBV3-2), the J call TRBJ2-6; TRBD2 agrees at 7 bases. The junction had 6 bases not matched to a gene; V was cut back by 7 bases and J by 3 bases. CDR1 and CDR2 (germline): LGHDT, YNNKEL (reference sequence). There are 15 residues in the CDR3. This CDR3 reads CASTLGGYGANVLTF. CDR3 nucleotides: TGTGCCAGCACCCTGGGAGGGTATGGGGCCAACGTCCTGACTTTC.

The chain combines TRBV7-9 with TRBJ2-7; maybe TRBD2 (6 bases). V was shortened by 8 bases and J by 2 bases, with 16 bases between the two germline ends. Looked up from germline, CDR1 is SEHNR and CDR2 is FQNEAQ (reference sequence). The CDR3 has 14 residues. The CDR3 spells CASDARDSAYEQYF. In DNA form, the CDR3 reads TGTGCCAGCGACGCCAGGGACTCGGCCTACGAGCAGTACTTC.

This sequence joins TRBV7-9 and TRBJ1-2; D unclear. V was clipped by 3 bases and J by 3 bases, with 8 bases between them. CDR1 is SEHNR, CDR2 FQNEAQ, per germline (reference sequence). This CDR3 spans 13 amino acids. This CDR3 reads CASSFGVDYGYTF. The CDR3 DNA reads TGTGCCAGCAGCTTCGGGGTGGACTATGGCTACACCTTC.

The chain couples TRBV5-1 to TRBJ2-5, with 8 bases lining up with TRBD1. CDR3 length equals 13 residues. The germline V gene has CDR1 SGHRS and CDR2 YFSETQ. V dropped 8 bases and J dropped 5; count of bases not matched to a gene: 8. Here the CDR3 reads CASNQGARETQYF. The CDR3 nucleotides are TGCGCCAGTAACCAGGGGGCCCGGGAGACCCAGTACTTC. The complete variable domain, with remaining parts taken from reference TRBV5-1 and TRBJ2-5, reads KAGVTQTPRYLIKTRGQQVTLSCSPISGHRSVSWYQQTPGQGLQFLFEYFSETQRNKGNFPGRFSGRQFSNSRSEMNVSTLELGDSALYLCASNQGARETQYFGPGTRLLVL.

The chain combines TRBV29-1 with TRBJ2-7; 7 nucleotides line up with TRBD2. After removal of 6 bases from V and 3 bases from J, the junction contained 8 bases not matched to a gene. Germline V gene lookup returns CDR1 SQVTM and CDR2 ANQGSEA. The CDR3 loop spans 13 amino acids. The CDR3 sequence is CSVTAGAIYEQYF. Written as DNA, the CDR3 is TGCAGCGTAACCGCGGGAGCTATCTACGAGCAGTACTTC.

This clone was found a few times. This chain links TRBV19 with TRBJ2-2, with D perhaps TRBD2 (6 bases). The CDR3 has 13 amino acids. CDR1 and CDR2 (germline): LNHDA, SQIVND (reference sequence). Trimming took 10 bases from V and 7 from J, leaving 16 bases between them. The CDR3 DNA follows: TGTGCCACGATAGGGCGGGACGGCGGGGAGCTGTTTTTT. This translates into CATIGRDGGELFF.

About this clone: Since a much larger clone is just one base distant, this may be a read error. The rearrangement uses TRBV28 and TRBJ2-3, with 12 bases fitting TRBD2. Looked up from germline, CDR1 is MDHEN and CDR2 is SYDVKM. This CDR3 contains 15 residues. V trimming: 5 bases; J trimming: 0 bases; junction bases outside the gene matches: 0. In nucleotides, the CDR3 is TGTGCCAGCAGTGGGACTAGCGGGAGCACAGATACGCAGTATTTT. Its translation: CASSGTSGSTDTQYF. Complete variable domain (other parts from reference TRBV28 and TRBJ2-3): DVKVTQSSRYLVKRTGEKVFLECVQDMDHENMFWYRQDPGLGLRLIYFSYDVKMKEKGDIPEGYSVSREKKERFSLILESASTNQTSMYLCASSGTSGSTDTQYFGPGTRLTVL.